This T cell receptor (beta chain) came from a study of cytomegalovirus exposure and HLA in healthy donors. For this clone: Its antigen is unidentified.

The PCR employed 60 Vbeta primers together with 13 Jbeta primers. TCRdb's table, derived via immunoSEQ multiplex PCR, lists solely in-frame clones and lacks some. The sample has around 130,000 clones; about 71% are singletons. Study results and limitations: In a later analysis, TCR beta V- and J-gene trimming showed a link to a missense DCLRE1C variant.

This CDR3 comprises 15 residues. Germline V CDR1 and CDR2: MNHGY, SAAAGT. This sequence joins TRBV6-8 and TRBJ2-2; 8 nucleotides agree with TRBD1. The origin of this receptor is a woman aged 55-69 years in good health and CMV-seropositive. Material: PBMCs. Here the CDR3 reads CAPPGGQVDTGELFF. CDR3 in DNA: TGTGCACCCCCCGGGGGACAGGTCGACACCGGGGAGCTGTTTTTT.